This TCR beta chain was identified during a study of blood T cells in healthy people across ages (dated by TCRdb to about 2015). With regard to the full study: Template switching captured roughly one uniquely barcoded TCR beta cDNA molecule per two T cells in model experiments. To track age-related changes in TCR beta repertoire diversity, the study relied on deep sequencing normalized with unique cDNA molecular identifiers. The donors were split into four age groups: young (average 16 years), middle-aged (39), aged (62) and long-lived (about 74). To avoid experimental bias, donors of different ages were distributed randomly across sequencing lanes. Two additional independent replicas of 1 million unique cDNA reads from the same blood draw were analyzed for two donors (one aged 18 to 30 and one aged 80 or older). What the research found in general, with its limitations: Donor CMV infection status was unknown, potentially confounding age-related changes in expanded clonotypes. Because profiling used bulk unsorted PBMCs, naive and antigen-experienced compartments could not be compared conclusively. Compared with the aged group, more naive CD4+ T cells, fewer expanded clones and increased TCR diversity were shown by the long-lived group, suggesting age selection. The percentage of naive T cells measured by flow cytometry correlated strongly with observed TCR beta diversity. Estimates of total diversity based on one million sequenced T cells were regarded as lower bounds and as underestimates. As age increased, observed TCR beta diversity per million T cells dropped in a roughly linear way, and a significant reduction was already evident by age about 40.

With regard to this clonotype: What antigen it recognizes has not been identified. Nothing much larger sits one base from this clone, and base qualities are not available.

V is pared back by 0 bases and J by 8 bases, with 19 bases lying between the germline termini. Counted from cysteine to phenylalanine, this CDR3 has 16 amino acids. The kept DNA is CDR3 alone, 48 bases in frame from the first base. According to the germline V gene, CDR1 reads ENHRY and CDR2 reads SYGVKD. The protocol used for the library was 5' RACE. The sequencer listed for this sample is Illumina HiSeq 2500. A second PCR of roughly 7 to 12 cycles was performed with a sample-barcoded 5' primer and a J-beta primer mix. Each TCR beta cDNA molecule received a unique molecular identifier from a template-switch 5' adaptor carrying 12 random nucleotides. At least 2.5 million CDR3-containing paired-end reads were obtained from each sample. First-strand cDNA synthesis was performed from all RNA using the Mint cDNA synthesis kit, with priming by a TRBC-specific oligonucleotide. After uracil-DNA glycosylase treatment, a first 18-cycle PCR used universal primers M1SS and BC2_uni_R on all cDNA. As for the authors' bioinformatics: For normalization, 1 million high-quality reads were randomly selected from each sample, with every read carrying a distinct molecular identifier. Instead of being binned into consensus sequences, reads with shared molecular identifiers were discarded. MiTCR, set to a Q25 quality threshold and the strictest error-elimination algorithm, was used for CDR3 identification, clonotype clustering and error correction. Lower-bound total TCR beta diversity was estimated with a nonparametric unseen species model using Euler transformation. TCRdb passed the public sequencing reads through fastp at Q25 and MiXCR, retaining productive beta sequences. Rows with one shared CDR3 protein collapse into an entry with the most common genes and DNA. The V and J calls follow TCRdb's processing rather than the paper's. This sample holds roughly 700,000 distinct CDR3 sequences; approximately 49% were observed only once. The leading ten clones occupy approximately 32% of the sample.

The donors were under 40 Caucasian individuals from Russia, aged 6 to 90 years, who were systemically healthy. Each donor gave approximately 9.4 milliliters of peripheral blood, drawn into EDTA-treated Vacutainer tubes. Ficoll-Paque density-gradient centrifugation was used to isolate PBMCs, with at least 6 million per sample. Total RNA, at least 6 micrograms per sample, was extracted from PBMCs with Trizol reagent. For every donor, flow cytometry on a PBMC aliquot measured the percentage of naive CD45RAhigh/CD27high T cells. This chain joins TRBV10-3 to TRBJ1-2; the D gene cannot be resolved reliably. The specimen sequenced was blood. This TCR was sampled from a woman aged 60-75 years in good health. The CDR3 sequence is CAISESISPRVGGYTF. The DNA is as follows: TGTGCCATCAGTGAGTCGATCTCCCCTCGTGTAGGGGGCTACACCTTC.